The present T cell receptor beta chain was sequenced within a study of memory CD4+ T cells and cytomegalovirus serostatus. There are 14 residues in the CDR3. Between the trimmed V and J ends, which lost 0 bases and 2 bases, there was a span of 9 bases. Germline assignment: CDR1 SGDLS and CDR2 YYNGEE. The protocol was immunoSEQ multiplex PCR, while the TCRdb copy is restricted to in-frame clones and leaves out a portion. This table holds tens of thousands of clones, around 80% found once. Single viable CD3+CD4+CD8-CD45RO+ cells were sorted as the memory CD4+ T cells. Total CD4+ T cells were enriched by CD4 positive selection.

The chain recombines TRBV9 with TRBJ2-7; no reliable D call. The sample was memory CD4+ T cells from blood. This TCR was recovered from an adult in good health and CMV-seronegative. CDR3 nucleotides: TGTGCCAGCAGCGTAGGATCCACCACCTACGAGCAGTACTTC. It is translated as CASSVGSTTYEQYF.